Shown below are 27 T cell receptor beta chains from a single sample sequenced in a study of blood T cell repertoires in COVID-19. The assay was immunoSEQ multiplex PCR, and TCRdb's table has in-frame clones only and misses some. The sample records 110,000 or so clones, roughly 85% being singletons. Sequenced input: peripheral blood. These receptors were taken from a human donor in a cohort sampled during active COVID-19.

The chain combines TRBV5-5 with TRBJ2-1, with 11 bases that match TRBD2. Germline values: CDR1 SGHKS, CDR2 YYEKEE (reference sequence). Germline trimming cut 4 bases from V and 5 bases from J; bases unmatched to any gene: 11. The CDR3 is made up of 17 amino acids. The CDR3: CASSVGSSGGRDNEQFF. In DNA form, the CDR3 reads TGTGCCAGCAGCGTCGGGTCTAGCGGGGGGCGGGACAATGAGCAGTTCTTC.

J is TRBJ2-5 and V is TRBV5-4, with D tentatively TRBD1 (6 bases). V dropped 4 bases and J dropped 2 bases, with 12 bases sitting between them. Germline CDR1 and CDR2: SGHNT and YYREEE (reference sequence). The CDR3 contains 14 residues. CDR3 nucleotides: TGTGCCAGCAGCCCTTCAGGGGATCAAGAGACCCAGTACTTC. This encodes CASSPSGDQETQYF.

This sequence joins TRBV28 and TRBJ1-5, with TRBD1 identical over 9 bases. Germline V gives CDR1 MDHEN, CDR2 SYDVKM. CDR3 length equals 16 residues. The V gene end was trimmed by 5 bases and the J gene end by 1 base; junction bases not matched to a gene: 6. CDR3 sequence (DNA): TGTGCCAGCAGTCGCCACAGGGGGCTAAGCAATCAGCCCCAGCATTTT. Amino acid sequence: CASSRHRGLSNQPQHF.

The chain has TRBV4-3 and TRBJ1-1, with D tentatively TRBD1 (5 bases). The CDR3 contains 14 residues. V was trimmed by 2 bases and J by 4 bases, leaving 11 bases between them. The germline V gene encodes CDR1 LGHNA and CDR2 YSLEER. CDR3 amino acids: CASSQFQGITEAFF. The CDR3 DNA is TGCGCCAGCAGCCAATTTCAGGGTATCACTGAAGCTTTCTTT.

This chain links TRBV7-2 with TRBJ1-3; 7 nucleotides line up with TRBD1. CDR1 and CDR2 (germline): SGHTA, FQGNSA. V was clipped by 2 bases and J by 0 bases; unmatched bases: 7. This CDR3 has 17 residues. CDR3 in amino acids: CASSLSGTVFSGNTIYF. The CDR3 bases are TGTGCCAGCAGCTTATCCGGGACAGTATTCTCTGGAAACACCATATATTTT. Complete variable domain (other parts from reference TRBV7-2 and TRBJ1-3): GAGVSQSPSNKVTEKGKDVELRCDPISGHTALYWYRQSLGQGLEFLIYFQGNSAPDKSGLPSDRFSAERTGGSVSTLTIQRTQQEDSAVYLCASSLSGTVFSGNTIYFGEGSWLTVV.

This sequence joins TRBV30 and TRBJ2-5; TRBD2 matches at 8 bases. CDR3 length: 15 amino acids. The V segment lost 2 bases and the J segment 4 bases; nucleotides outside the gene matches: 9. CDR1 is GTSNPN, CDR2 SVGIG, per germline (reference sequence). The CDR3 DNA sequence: TGTGCCTGGAGTTTTTCCGGGACTAGGGGAGAGACCCAGTACTTC. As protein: CAWSFSGTRGETQYF. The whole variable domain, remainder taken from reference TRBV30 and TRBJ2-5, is SQTIHQWPATLVQPVGSPLSLECTVEGTSNPNLYWYRQAAGRGLQLLFYSVGIGQISSEVPQNLSASRPQDRQFILSSKKLLLSDSGFYLCAWSFSGTRGETQYFGPGTRLLVL.

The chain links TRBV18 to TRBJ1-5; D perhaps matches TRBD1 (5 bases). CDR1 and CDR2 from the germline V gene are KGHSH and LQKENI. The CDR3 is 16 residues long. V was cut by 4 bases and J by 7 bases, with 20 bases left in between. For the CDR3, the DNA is TGTGCCAGCTCACTAAACCAGGGCCCTACCCAGCAGCCCCAGCATTTT. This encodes CASSLNQGPTQQPQHF.

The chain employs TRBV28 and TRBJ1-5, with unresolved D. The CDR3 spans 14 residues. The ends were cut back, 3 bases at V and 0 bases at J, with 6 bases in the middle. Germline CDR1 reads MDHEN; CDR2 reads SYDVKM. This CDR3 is CASSFYDSNQPQHF. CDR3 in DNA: TGTGCCAGCAGTTTCTACGATAGCAATCAGCCCCAGCATTTT.

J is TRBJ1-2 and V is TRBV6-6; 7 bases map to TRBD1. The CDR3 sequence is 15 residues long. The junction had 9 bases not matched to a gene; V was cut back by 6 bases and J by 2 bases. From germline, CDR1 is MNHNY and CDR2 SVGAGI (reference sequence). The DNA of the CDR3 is TGTGCCAGCAGCCTAGGACAGGACCCGAACTATGGCTACACCTTC. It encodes CASSLGQDPNYGYTF.

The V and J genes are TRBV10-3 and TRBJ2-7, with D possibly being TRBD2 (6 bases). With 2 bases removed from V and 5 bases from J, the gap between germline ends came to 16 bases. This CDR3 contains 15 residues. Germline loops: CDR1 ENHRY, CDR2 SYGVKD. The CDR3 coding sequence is TGTGCCATCAGTGAGCCTCGAACGGGGGTCCACGAGCAGTACTTC. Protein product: CAISEPRTGVHEQYF.

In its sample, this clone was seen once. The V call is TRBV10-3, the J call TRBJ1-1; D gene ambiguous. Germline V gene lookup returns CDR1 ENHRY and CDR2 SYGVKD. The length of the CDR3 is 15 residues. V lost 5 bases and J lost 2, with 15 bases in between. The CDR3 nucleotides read TGTGCCATCAGTACTGGAGAGACCTTTAACACTGAAGCTTTCTTT. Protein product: CAISTGETFNTEAFF.

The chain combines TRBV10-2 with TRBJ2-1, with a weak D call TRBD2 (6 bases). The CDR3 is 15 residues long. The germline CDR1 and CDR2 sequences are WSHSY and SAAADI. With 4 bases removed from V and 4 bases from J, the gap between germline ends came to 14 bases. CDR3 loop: CASSGFGGVYNEQFF. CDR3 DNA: TGCGCCAGCAGTGGGTTCGGGGGAGTTTACAATGAGCAGTTCTTC.

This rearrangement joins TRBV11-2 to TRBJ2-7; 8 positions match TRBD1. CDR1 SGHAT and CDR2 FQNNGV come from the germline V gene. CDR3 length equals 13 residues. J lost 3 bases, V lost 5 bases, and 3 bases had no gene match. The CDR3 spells CASSHGTGYEQYF. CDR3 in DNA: TGTGCCAGCAGCCACGGGACAGGCTACGAGCAGTACTTC. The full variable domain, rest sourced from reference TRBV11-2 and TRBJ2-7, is EAGVAQSPRYKIIEKRQSVAFWCNPISGHATLYWYQQILGQGPKLLIQFQNNGVVDDSQLPKDRFSAERLKGVDSTLKIQPAKLEDSAVYLCASSHGTGYEQYFGPGTRLTVT.

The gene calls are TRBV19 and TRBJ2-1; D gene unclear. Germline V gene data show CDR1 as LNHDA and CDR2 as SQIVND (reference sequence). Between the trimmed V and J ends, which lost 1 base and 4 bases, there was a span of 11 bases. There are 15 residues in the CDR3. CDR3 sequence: CASSIALGPYNEQFF. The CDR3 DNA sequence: TGTGCCAGTAGTATAGCCTTGGGCCCATACAATGAGCAGTTCTTC.

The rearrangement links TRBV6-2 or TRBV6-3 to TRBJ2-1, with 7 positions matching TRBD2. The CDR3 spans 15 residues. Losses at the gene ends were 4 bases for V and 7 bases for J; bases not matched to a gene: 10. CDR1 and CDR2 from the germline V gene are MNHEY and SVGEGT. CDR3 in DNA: TGTGCCAGCAGTTGGTGGGGGGGTGATGGAAATGAGCAGTTCTTC. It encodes CASSWWGGDGNEQFF.

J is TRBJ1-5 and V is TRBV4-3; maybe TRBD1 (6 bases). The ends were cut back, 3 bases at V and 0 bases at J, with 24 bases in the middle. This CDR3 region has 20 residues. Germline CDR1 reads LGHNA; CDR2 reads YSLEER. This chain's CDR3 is CASSQAPGHQMGYSNQPQHF. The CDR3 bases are TGCGCCAGCAGCCAGGCACCGGGACACCAAATGGGGTATAGCAATCAGCCCCAGCATTTT.

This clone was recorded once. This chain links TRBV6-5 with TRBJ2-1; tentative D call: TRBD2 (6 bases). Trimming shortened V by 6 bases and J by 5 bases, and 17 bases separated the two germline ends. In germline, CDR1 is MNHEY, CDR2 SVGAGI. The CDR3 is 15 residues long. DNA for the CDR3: TGTGCCAGCAGCCTTTGGAGGGGTAGCGACAATGAGCAGTTCTTC. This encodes CASSLWRGSDNEQFF.

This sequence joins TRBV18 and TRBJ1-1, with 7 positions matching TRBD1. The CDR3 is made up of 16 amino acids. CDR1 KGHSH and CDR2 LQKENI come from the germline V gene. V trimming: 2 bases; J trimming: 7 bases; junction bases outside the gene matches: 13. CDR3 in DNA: TGTGCCAGCTCACCATCCCTAACCGGGACAGAGGATGAAGCTTTCTTT. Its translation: CASSPSLTGTEDEAFF. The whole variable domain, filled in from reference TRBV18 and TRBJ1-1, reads NAGVMQNPRHLVRRRGQEARLRCSPMKGHSHVYWYRQLPEEGLKFMVYLQKENIIDESGMPKERFSAEFPKEGPSILRIQQVVRGDSAAYFCASSPSLTGTEDEAFFGQGTRLTVV.

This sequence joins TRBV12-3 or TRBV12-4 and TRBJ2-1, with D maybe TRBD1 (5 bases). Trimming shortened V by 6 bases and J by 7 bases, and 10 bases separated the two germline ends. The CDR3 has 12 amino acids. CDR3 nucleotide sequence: TGTGCCAGCAGAGATTCAGGGAATGAGCAGTTCTTC. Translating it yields CASRDSGNEQFF.

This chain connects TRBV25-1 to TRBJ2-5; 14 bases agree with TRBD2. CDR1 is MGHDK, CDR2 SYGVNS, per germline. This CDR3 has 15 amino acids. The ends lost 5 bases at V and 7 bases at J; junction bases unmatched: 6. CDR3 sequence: CASSKGLAGEVTQYF. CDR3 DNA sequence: TGTGCCAGCAGTAAGGGACTAGCGGGGGAAGTGACCCAGTACTTC.

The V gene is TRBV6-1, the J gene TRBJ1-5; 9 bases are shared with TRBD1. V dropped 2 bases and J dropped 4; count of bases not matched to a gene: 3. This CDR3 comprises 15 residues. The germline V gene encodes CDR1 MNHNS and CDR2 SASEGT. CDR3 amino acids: CASSEIGTGNQPQHF. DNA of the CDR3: TGTGCCAGCAGTGAAATAGGGACAGGGAATCAGCCCCAGCATTTT.

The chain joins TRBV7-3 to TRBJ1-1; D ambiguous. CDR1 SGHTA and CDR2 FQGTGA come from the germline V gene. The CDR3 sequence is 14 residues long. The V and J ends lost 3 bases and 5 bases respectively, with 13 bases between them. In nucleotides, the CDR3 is TGTGCCAGCAGCTTCTCGGGAGCCGAGACTGAAGCTTTCTTT. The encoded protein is CASSFSGAETEAFF.

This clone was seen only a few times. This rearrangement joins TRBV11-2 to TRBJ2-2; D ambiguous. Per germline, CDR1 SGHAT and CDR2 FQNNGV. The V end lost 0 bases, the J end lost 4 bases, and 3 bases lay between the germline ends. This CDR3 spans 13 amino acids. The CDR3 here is CASSLDGTGELFF. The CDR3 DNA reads TGTGCCAGCAGCTTAGACGGCACCGGGGAGCTGTTTTTT.

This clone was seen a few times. The CDR3 reads CAWSPRAPDIQYF. DNA for the CDR3: TGTGCCTGGAGTCCGCGGGCGCCTGACATTCAGTACTTC. The chain combines TRBV30 with TRBJ2-4; the D gene is possibly TRBD2 (5 bases). Germline V gives CDR1 GTSNPN, CDR2 SVGIG (reference sequence). V was trimmed by 2 bases and J by 8 bases, leaving 13 bases between them. The CDR3 length is 13 residues.

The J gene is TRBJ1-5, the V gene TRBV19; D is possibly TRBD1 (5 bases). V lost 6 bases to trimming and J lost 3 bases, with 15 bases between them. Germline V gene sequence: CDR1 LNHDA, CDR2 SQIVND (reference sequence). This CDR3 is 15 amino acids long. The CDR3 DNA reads TGTGCCAGTAGCCCGATACGGGGGTCCAATCAGCCCCAGCATTTT. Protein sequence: CASSPIRGSNQPQHF.

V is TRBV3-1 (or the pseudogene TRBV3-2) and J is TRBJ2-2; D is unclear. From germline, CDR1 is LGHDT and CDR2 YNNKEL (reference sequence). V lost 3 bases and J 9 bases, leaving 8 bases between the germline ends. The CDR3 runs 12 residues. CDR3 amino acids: CASSHLGRELFF. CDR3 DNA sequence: TGTGCCAGCAGCCACCTAGGTCGGGAGCTGTTTTTT.

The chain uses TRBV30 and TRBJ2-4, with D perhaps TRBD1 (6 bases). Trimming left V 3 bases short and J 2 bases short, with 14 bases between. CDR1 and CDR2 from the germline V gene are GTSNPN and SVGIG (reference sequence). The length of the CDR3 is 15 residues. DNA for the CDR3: TGTGCCTGGAGGACAGGAGGAATGTCCAAAAACATTCAGTACTTC. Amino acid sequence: CAWRTGGMSKNIQYF.